These T cell receptor beta chains were read from a single sample in a study of technical replicates of blood from a few donors. Clones were sequenced by immunoSEQ multiplex PCR, and TCRdb holds only the in-frame ones, with some missing. The data show some 87,000 clones, around 96% seen once. Sequenced material: T cells isolated from PBMCs. These receptors were taken from a human donor in good health. CDR3s include the opening cysteine and the closing phenylalanine or tryptophan. Fields, in order: D gene, clone size, V gene, J gene, CDR3 DNA, CDR3 protein. The D gene is left open where the match is weak. Rows give clone size only sometimes, using once, few, many, or a class for an expanded clone.

d_call: NA
clone_size: NA
v_call: TRBV4-3
j_call: TRBJ2-1
cdr3_nt: TGCGCCAGCAGCCAAGGAAGAGCCTTTTTGGGAGTTCAGGAGCAGTTCTTC
cdr3_aa: CASSQGRAFLGVQEQFF

d_call: NA
clone_size: NA
v_call: TRBV11-2
j_call: TRBJ2-1
cdr3_nt: TGTGCCAGCATTAGCCGGGGGAGCTCCTACAATGAGCAGTTCTTC
cdr3_aa: CASISRGSSYNEQFF

d_call: TRBD2
clone_size: NA
v_call: TRBV19
j_call: TRBJ2-2
cdr3_nt: TGTGCCACCCTGAGCGGGAGGGCGACCGGGGAGCTGTTTTTT
cdr3_aa: CATLSGRATGELFF

d_call: TRBD1
clone_size: NA
v_call: TRBV5-1
j_call: TRBJ2-1
cdr3_nt: TGCGCCAGCAGCTCCGGACAGGGGATACCTATCATCAATGAGCAGTTCTTC
cdr3_aa: CASSSGQGIPIINEQFF

d_call: NA
clone_size: NA
v_call: TRBV19
j_call: TRBJ2-2
cdr3_nt: TGTGCCAGTAGTTTAGTGACTCCGAACACCGGGGAGCTGTTTTTT
cdr3_aa: CASSLVTPNTGELFF

d_call: TRBD2
clone_size: NA
v_call: TRBV25-1
j_call: TRBJ2-5
cdr3_nt: TGTGCCAGCAGTGAATGGCTAGCGGGAGGGAGGGTGGAGACCCAGTACTTC
cdr3_aa: CASSEWLAGGRVETQYF

d_call: TRBD1
clone_size: NA
v_call: TRBV27
j_call: TRBJ2-7
cdr3_nt: TGTGCCAGCAGGGGGACAGGGTCCTACGAGCAGTACTTC
cdr3_aa: CASRGTGSYEQYF

d_call: NA
clone_size: NA
v_call: TRBV12-5
j_call: TRBJ1-1
cdr3_nt: TGTGCTAGTGGTTTGGTACTTGGTTTGAACACTGAAGCTTTCTTT
cdr3_aa: CASGLVLGLNTEAFF

d_call: NA
clone_size: NA
v_call: TRBV9
j_call: TRBJ1-4
cdr3_nt: TGTGCCAGCAGCGTAGGAGGACAAAATGGGGAAAAACTGTTTTTT
cdr3_aa: CASSVGGQNGEKLFF

d_call: NA
clone_size: NA
v_call: TRBV9
j_call: TRBJ2-3
cdr3_nt: TGTGCCAGCAGCGGGATCAAGGGAGATGGCACAGATACGCAGTATTTT
cdr3_aa: CASSGIKGDGTDTQYF

d_call: TRBD1
clone_size: NA
v_call: TRBV18
j_call: TRBJ1-2
cdr3_nt: TGTGCCAGCTCACCAAGCAGAGGGACAGGGGATGGCTACACCTTC
cdr3_aa: CASSPSRGTGDGYTF

d_call: TRBD2
clone_size: NA
v_call: TRBV9
j_call: TRBJ2-7
cdr3_nt: TGTGCCAGCAGCCGAACGGGACTAGCGGGAGCCTACGAGCAGTACTTC
cdr3_aa: CASSRTGLAGAYEQYF

d_call: NA
clone_size: NA
v_call: TRBV9
j_call: TRBJ1-4
cdr3_nt: TGTGCCAGCAGCGTGAGCAGGGTAGCTAATGAAAAACTGTTTTTT
cdr3_aa: CASSVSRVANEKLFF

d_call: NA
clone_size: NA
v_call: TRBV4-3
j_call: TRBJ1-2
cdr3_nt: TGCGCCAGCAGCCCCCAGAGGGAGTGGCCCTATGGCTACACCTTC
cdr3_aa: CASSPQREWPYGYTF

d_call: TRBD2
clone_size: NA
v_call: TRBV6-1
j_call: TRBJ2-7
cdr3_nt: TGTGCCATTTTGGGACTAGCCGGGGAGCAGTACTTC
cdr3_aa: CAILGLAGEQYF

d_call: NA
clone_size: NA
v_call: TRBV2
j_call: TRBJ1-2
cdr3_nt: TGTGCCAGTGCGAACGTTAACTATGGCTACACCTTC
cdr3_aa: CASANVNYGYTF

d_call: TRBD2
clone_size: once
v_call: TRBV30
j_call: TRBJ2-1
cdr3_nt: TGTGCCTGGAGTGTACAACTAGCGGCCTACAATGAGCAGTTCTTC
cdr3_aa: CAWSVQLAAYNEQFF

d_call: TRBD2
clone_size: once
v_call: TRBV27
j_call: TRBJ2-7
cdr3_nt: TGTGCCAGCAGGCTAGCGGGAGGCCTCCTCTCCTACGAGCAGTACTTC
cdr3_aa: CASRLAGGLLSYEQYF

d_call: TRBD1
clone_size: few
v_call: TRBV4-1
j_call: TRBJ1-1
cdr3_nt: TGCGCCAGCAGCTACGGGACAGGGTTAGCTGAAGCTTTCTTT
cdr3_aa: CASSYGTGLAEAFF

d_call: TRBD1
clone_size: NA
v_call: TRBV27
j_call: TRBJ2-7
cdr3_nt: TGTGCCAGCAGTACCCTCCTCGACAGGGGCGAGCAGTACTTC
cdr3_aa: CASSTLLDRGEQYF

d_call: TRBD2
clone_size: NA
v_call: TRBV6-4
j_call: TRBJ2-3
cdr3_nt: TGTGCCAGCAGTGACTCGCGGGAGACAGATACGCAGTATTTT
cdr3_aa: CASSDSRETDTQYF

d_call: TRBD2
clone_size: NA
v_call: TRBV5-1
j_call: TRBJ2-1
cdr3_nt: TGCGCCAGCAGTTTCTTGCGGGGGAGTGAGCAGTTCTTC
cdr3_aa: CASSFLRGSEQFF

d_call: NA
clone_size: NA
v_call: TRBV5-1
j_call: TRBJ1-2
cdr3_nt: TGCGCCAGCAGCTTGGATCAGGGGAACAACTATGGCTACACCTTC
cdr3_aa: CASSLDQGNNYGYTF

d_call: NA
clone_size: once
v_call: TRBV6-4
j_call: TRBJ2-1
cdr3_nt: TGTGCCAGCAGTCTTTTTGTTTACAATGAGCAGTTCTTC
cdr3_aa: CASSLFVYNEQFF

d_call: TRBD2
clone_size: few
v_call: TRBV7-9
j_call: TRBJ2-3
cdr3_nt: TGTGCCAGCAGCTTAGGAGGACTAGCTTTTATCAGCACAGATACGCAGTATTTT
cdr3_aa: CASSLGGLAFISTDTQYF

d_call: TRBD1
clone_size: once
v_call: TRBV11-2
j_call: TRBJ2-2
cdr3_nt: TGTGCCAGCAGCTTGGACAGGTTAAACACCGGGGAGCTGTTTTTT
cdr3_aa: CASSLDRLNTGELFF

d_call: NA
clone_size: NA
v_call: TRBV11-2
j_call: TRBJ2-7
cdr3_nt: TGTGCCAGCAGCTTAGACCCAGCGCCAACCTACGAGCAGTACTTC
cdr3_aa: CASSLDPAPTYEQYF

d_call: TRBD2
clone_size: once
v_call: TRBV11-2
j_call: TRBJ2-5
cdr3_nt: TGTGCCAGCAGCTTAGGGGGACTAGCGGGATGGGAGACCCAGTACTTC
cdr3_aa: CASSLGGLAGWETQYF

d_call: TRBD1
clone_size: NA
v_call: TRBV18
j_call: TRBJ2-2
cdr3_nt: TGTGCCAGCTCACCACTCAGGGACAGAGAAACCGGGGAGCTGTTTTTT
cdr3_aa: CASSPLRDRETGELFF

d_call: NA
clone_size: NA
v_call: TRBV11-2
j_call: TRBJ1-2
cdr3_nt: TGTGCCAGCAGCCCGATAAGACAGGTTAGCCGGAACTATGGCTACACCTTC
cdr3_aa: CASSPIRQVSRNYGYTF

d_call: NA
clone_size: NA
v_call: TRBV5-1
j_call: TRBJ1-3
cdr3_nt: TGCGCCAGCAGTCGGGGGACTTCAGGAAACACCATATATTTT
cdr3_aa: CASSRGTSGNTIYF

d_call: TRBD2
clone_size: NA
v_call: TRBV5-1
j_call: TRBJ2-5
cdr3_nt: TGCGCCAGCAGCTTAGCGGGAGTAGAGACCCAGTACTTC
cdr3_aa: CASSLAGVETQYF

d_call: TRBD1
clone_size: once
v_call: TRBV5-1
j_call: TRBJ2-1
cdr3_nt: TGCGCCAGCAGCGAGGGACAGGGCCTCCACAATGAGCAGTTCTTC
cdr3_aa: CASSEGQGLHNEQFF

d_call: NA
clone_size: NA
v_call: TRBV7-9
j_call: TRBJ2-7
cdr3_nt: TGTGCCAGCAGCTTAGTGTCCGGGGGCGAGCAGTACTTC
cdr3_aa: CASSLVSGGEQYF

d_call: NA
clone_size: NA
v_call: TRBV13
j_call: TRBJ2-7
cdr3_nt: TGTGCCAGCAGCTCCAAAGGGGTAGGGGACGAGCAGTACTTC
cdr3_aa: CASSSKGVGDEQYF

d_call: TRBD2
clone_size: NA
v_call: TRBV7-6
j_call: TRBJ2-7
cdr3_nt: TGTGCCAGCAGCTTATGGGCTAGCGGGAGCTACGAGCAGTACTTC
cdr3_aa: CASSLWASGSYEQYF

d_call: TRBD1
clone_size: NA
v_call: TRBV6-5
j_call: TRBJ2-2
cdr3_nt: TGTGCCAGCAGTTATGGGGGACAGTTCACCGGGGAGCTGTTTTTT
cdr3_aa: CASSYGGQFTGELFF

d_call: NA
clone_size: NA
v_call: TRBV5-1
j_call: TRBJ2-3
cdr3_nt: TGCGCCAGCAGCTTGGATTTTAACACAGATACGCAGTATTTT
cdr3_aa: CASSLDFNTDTQYF

d_call: TRBD1
clone_size: NA
v_call: TRBV29-1
j_call: TRBJ2-7
cdr3_nt: TGCAGCGTTGAGGGACAGGGGGGCGAGCAGTACTTC
cdr3_aa: CSVEGQGGEQYF

d_call: NA
clone_size: NA
v_call: TRBV6-5
j_call: TRBJ1-2
cdr3_nt: TGTGCCAGCAGTTACAGCCACAGCACCTTCTATGGCTACACCTTC
cdr3_aa: CASSYSHSTFYGYTF

d_call: TRBD1
clone_size: NA
v_call: TRBV19
j_call: TRBJ1-2
cdr3_nt: TGTGCCAGTACATTTACGGGGACAGGGAGTTTGTATGGCTACACCTTC
cdr3_aa: CASTFTGTGSLYGYTF

d_call: NA
clone_size: NA
v_call: TRBV30
j_call: TRBJ2-4
cdr3_nt: TGTGCCTGGAGTGTACCTAGCTTAGCCAAAAACATTCAGTACTTC
cdr3_aa: CAWSVPSLAKNIQYF

d_call: NA
clone_size: once
v_call: TRBV6-5
j_call: TRBJ1-1
cdr3_nt: TGTGCCAGCAGTCCCGACAAAGAAAGTGAAGCTTTCTTT
cdr3_aa: CASSPDKESEAFF

d_call: NA
clone_size: NA
v_call: TRBV2
j_call: TRBJ2-4
cdr3_nt: TGTGCCAGCAGGGAACAGATTATAGCCAAAAACATTCAGTACTTC
cdr3_aa: CASREQIIAKNIQYF

d_call: NA
clone_size: NA
v_call: TRBV6-1
j_call: TRBJ2-7
cdr3_nt: TGTGCCAGCAGCGTACGACAGTACGAGCAGTACTTC
cdr3_aa: CASSVRQYEQYF

d_call: TRBD1
clone_size: NA
v_call: TRBV4-3
j_call: TRBJ2-7
cdr3_nt: TGCGCCAGCAGCCAAGGACAGGGTCTCTACGAGCAGTACTTC
cdr3_aa: CASSQGQGLYEQYF

d_call: TRBD2
clone_size: NA
v_call: TRBV19
j_call: TRBJ2-1
cdr3_nt: TGTGCCAGTAGTGAGGAGCGGGAGGGCCTGGGCAATGAGCAGTTCTTC
cdr3_aa: CASSEEREGLGNEQFF

d_call: TRBD1
clone_size: NA
v_call: TRBV4-1
j_call: TRBJ2-7
cdr3_nt: TGCGCCAGCAGCCGCTCATTTCAGGGGGCGCGGGAGCAGTACTTC
cdr3_aa: CASSRSFQGAREQYF

d_call: NA
clone_size: NA
v_call: TRBV5-1
j_call: TRBJ2-2
cdr3_nt: TGCGCCAGCAGCTTGGATCCACAAGTGTCCCGGGAGCTGTTTTTT
cdr3_aa: CASSLDPQVSRELFF

d_call: NA
clone_size: NA
v_call: TRBV5-1
j_call: TRBJ2-1
cdr3_nt: TGCGCCAGCAGCCCGTCACAGAACAATGAGCAGTTCTTC
cdr3_aa: CASSPSQNNEQFF

d_call: TRBD1
clone_size: NA
v_call: TRBV28
j_call: TRBJ2-1
cdr3_nt: TGTGCCAGCAGTTATTTTGAGACAGGGATATACAATGAGCAGTTCTTC
cdr3_aa: CASSYFETGIYNEQFF

d_call: NA
clone_size: NA
v_call: TRBV25-1
j_call: TRBJ2-1
cdr3_nt: TGTGCCAGCAGTGAAACAGGTTACAATGAGCAGTTCTTC
cdr3_aa: CASSETGYNEQFF

d_call: TRBD1
clone_size: NA
v_call: TRBV6-1
j_call: TRBJ2-1
cdr3_nt: TGTGCCACCCACGGGACAGGGGGCATTGAGCAGTTCTTC
cdr3_aa: CATHGTGGIEQFF

d_call: TRBD1
clone_size: NA
v_call: TRBV18
j_call: TRBJ2-5
cdr3_nt: TGTGCCAGCTCACCTCCGGACAGGGTAGATCTGGAGACCCAGTACTTC
cdr3_aa: CASSPPDRVDLETQYF

d_call: NA
clone_size: once
v_call: TRBV19
j_call: TRBJ2-7
cdr3_nt: TGTGCCAGTAGTATACAGGGAAGGGGCGAGCAGTACTTC
cdr3_aa: CASSIQGRGEQYF

d_call: TRBD1
clone_size: NA
v_call: TRBV6-5
j_call: TRBJ2-7
cdr3_nt: TGTGCCAGCAGTTACTCCGGACAGGGGAACGAGCAGTACTTC
cdr3_aa: CASSYSGQGNEQYF

d_call: TRBD2
clone_size: NA
v_call: TRBV7-9
j_call: TRBJ2-7
cdr3_nt: TGTGCCAGCAGCCCTAGGTCCGGGCGGGAGAGATACGAGCAGTACTTC
cdr3_aa: CASSPRSGRERYEQYF